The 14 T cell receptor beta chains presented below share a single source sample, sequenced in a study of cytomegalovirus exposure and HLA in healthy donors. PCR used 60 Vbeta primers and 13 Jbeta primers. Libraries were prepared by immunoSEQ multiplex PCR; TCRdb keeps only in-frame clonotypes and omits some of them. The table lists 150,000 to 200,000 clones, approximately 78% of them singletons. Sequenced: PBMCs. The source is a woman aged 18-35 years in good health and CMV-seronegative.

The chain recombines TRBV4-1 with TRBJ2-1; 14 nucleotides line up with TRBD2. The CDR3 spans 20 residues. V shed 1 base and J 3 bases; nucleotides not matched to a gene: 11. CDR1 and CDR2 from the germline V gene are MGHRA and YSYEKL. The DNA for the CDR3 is TGCGCCAGCAGCCAAGTGGCTTGGACTAGCGGGGGGATCTACTACAATGAGCAGTTCTTC. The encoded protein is CASSQVAWTSGGIYYNEQFF.

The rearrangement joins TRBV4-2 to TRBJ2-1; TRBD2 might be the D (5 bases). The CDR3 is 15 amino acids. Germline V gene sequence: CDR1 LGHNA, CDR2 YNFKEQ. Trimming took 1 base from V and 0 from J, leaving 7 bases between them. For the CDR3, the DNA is TGTGCCAGCAGCCAAGGAGGGAGCTCCTACAATGAGCAGTTCTTC. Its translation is CASSQGGSSYNEQFF.

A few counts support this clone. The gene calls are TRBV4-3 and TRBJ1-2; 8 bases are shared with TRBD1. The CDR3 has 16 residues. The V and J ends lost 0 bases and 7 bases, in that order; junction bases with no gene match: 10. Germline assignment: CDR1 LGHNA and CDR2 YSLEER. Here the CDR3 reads CASSQDLIGQGSGYTF. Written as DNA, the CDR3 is TGCGCCAGCAGCCAAGATCTTATTGGACAGGGATCTGGCTACACCTTC.

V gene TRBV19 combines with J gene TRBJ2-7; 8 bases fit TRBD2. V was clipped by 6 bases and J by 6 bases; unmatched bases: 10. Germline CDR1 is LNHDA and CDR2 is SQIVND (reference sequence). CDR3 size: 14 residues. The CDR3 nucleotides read TGTGCCAGTAGCCCTCTAGCGGGTCGGGGCGAGCAGTACGTC. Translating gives CASSPLAGRGEQYV.

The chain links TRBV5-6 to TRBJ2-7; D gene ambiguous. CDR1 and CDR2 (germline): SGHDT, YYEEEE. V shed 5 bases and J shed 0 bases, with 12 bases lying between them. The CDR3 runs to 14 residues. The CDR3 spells CASSLVSSSYEQYF. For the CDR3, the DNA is TGTGCCAGCAGTCTCGTGTCGAGCTCCTACGAGCAGTACTTC.

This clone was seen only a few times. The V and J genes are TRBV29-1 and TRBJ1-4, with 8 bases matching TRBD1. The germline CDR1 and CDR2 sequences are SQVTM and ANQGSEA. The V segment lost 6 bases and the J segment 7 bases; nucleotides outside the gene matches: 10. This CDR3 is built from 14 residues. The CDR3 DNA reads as TGCAGCGTAGCGGACAGGGCATCGGGTGAAAAACTGTTTTTT. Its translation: CSVADRASGEKLFF.

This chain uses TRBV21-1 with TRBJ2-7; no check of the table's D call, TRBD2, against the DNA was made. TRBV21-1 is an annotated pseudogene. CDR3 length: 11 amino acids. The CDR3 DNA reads TGTGCCCGACGAAGCGCCCCCGAGCAGTACGTC. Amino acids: CARRSAPEQYV.

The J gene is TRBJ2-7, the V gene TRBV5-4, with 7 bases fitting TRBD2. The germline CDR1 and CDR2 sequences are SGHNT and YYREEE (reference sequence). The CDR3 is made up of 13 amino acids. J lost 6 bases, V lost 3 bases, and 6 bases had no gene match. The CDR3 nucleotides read TGTGCCAGCAGCTCAACCGGGACTATCGAGCAGTACGTC. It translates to CASSSTGTIEQYV.

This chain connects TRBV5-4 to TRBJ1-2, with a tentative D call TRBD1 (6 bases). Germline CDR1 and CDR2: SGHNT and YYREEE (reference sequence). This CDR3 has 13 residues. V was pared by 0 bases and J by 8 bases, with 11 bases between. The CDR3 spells CASSLGGGAGYTF. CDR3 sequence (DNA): TGTGCCAGCAGCTTGGGTGGGGGCGCGGGCTACACCTTC.

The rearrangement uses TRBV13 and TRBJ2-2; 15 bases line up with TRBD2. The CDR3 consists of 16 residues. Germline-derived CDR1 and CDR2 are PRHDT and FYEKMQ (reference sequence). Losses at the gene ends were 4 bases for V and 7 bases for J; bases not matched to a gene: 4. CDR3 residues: CASSSGLAGGFGELFF. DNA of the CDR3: TGTGCCAGCAGCTCGGGACTAGCGGGAGGTTTCGGGGAGCTGTTTTTT.

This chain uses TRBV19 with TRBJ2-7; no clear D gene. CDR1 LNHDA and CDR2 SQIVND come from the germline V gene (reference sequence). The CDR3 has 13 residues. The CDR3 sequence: CASSIRGSSERYV. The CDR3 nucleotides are TGTGCCAGTAGTATCCGTGGATCCTCCGAGCGGTACGTC.

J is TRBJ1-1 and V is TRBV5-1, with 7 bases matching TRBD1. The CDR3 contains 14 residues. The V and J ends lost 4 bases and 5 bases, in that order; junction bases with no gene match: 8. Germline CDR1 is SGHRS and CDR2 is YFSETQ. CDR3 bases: TGCGCCAGCAGCGAGGAGGGGGCTTTTACTGAAGCTTTCTTT. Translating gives CASSEEGAFTEAFF.

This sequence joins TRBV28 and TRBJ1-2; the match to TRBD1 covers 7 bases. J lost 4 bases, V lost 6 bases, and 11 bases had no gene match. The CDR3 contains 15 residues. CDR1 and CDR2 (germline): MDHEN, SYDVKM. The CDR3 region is CASRRIRGGGYGYTF. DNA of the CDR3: TGTGCCAGCAGAAGAATTAGAGGGGGCGGCTATGGCTACACCTTC.

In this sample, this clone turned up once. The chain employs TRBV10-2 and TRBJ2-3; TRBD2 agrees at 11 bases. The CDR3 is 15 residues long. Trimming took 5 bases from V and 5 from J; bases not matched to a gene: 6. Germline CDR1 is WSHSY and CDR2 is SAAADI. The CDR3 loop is CASSQLAGVLDTQYF. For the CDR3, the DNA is TGCGCCAGCAGTCAACTAGCGGGAGTTTTAGATACGCAGTATTTT.